These T cell receptor beta chains were read from a single sample in a study of identifying expanded T cells in peripheral blood. The table came from immunoSEQ multiplex PCR; TCRdb's copy has only in-frame clones and leaves some out. The table includes over 85,000 clones, around 83% detected once. Sequencing was performed on blood. These receptors were collected from a person aged 18 to 75 in good health. CDR3s leave out the opening cysteine and the closing phenylalanine or tryptophan. D genes are given only for firm matches. Part of the rows lack a size; the others show once, few, many or a class for expanded clones.

TRBV4-3 | - | - | ASSRSLGDLTRNTEAF
TRBV7-6 | - | - | ASSLSGQGGSPLH
TRBV18 | - | - | ASSPGTLNTEAF
TRBV11-2 | - | - | ASSLEGGGGYEQY
TRBV2 | few | TRBD1 | ASTLGQGRTEAF
TRBV11-2 | once | - | ASSFSRGLYNEQF
TRBV2 | few | - | ASSDEGWDQPQH
TRBV5-8 | - | - | ASSSWTTSPETQY
TRBV7-7 | - | TRBD1 | ASSPDRGDYNEQF
TRBV19 | - | TRBD1 | ASSMSGTGRDTQY
TRBV7-2 | - | - | ASSPWAGLGQPQH
TRBV7-9 | - | - | ASSLENGEAF
TRBV12-5 | - | - | ASVEYSYNEQF
TRBV6-5 | - | - | ASSYSLGAGNGYT
TRBV28 | - | - | ASSLRDAYGYT
TRBV2 | - | - | ASSDSRTGTGYT
TRBV2 | few | TRBD1 | ASSGTGANQPQH
TRBV7-3 | - | TRBD2 | ASSLSGGARYEQY
TRBV5-6 | once | - | ASSLGGRRYGYT
TRBV7-9 | - | - | ASSFGPEQF
TRBV2 | - | - | ASRYSGNQPQH
TRBV5-5 | - | - | ATYRDVEAF
TRBV2 | - | - | ASSEQGNTYEQY
TRBV27 | - | - | ASILGLTQY
TRBV4-3 | - | - | ASSQATGWNQPQH
TRBV7-2 | - | - | ASSLVVRVSEHGYT